The T cell receptor (beta chain) described here comes from a study of T cell responses to AZD1222 COVID-19 vaccine. The CDR3 loop spans 14 amino acids. Germline V gene sequence: CDR1 SQVTM, CDR2 ANQGSEA. The V segment lost 4 bases and the J segment 6 bases; nucleotides outside the gene matches: 7. This clone was found once. Its target is not known. The repertoire was sequenced with immunoSEQ multiplex PCR; TCRdb's copy has only in-frame clones and lacks some. The sample has about 68,000 clones, over 60% seen once. Study-wide points: All repertoire sampling was performed exclusively after the peak T cell response. The donor group comprised mostly white British people and more females; the analysis possibly underestimated clonal diversity. Compared with day 0, the breadth and depth of the Spike-specific TCR repertoire rose significantly after two doses of AZD1222.

The chain combines TRBV29-1 with TRBJ2-1; TRBD2 matches 9 bases. This sequence originates from an adult in good health. The sequences come from peripheral blood, collected on day 0 of AZD1222 vaccination. The CDR3 DNA reads TGCAGCGTTGGGGCTAGCGGGGCGGGCAATGAGCAGTTCTTC. Protein: CSVGASGAGNEQFF.